This T cell receptor (beta chain) was recovered during a study of cytomegalovirus exposure and HLA in healthy donors. 60 Vbeta and 13 Jbeta primers were used in PCR. Assay used: immunoSEQ multiplex PCR; TCRdb lists only in-frame clones, some missing. Altogether more than 100,000 clones are present, around 78% being singletons, with the ten largest covering roughly 3.1%. This CDR3 region has 13 residues. CDR1 and CDR2 from the germline V gene are SQVTM and ANQGSEA. Trimming took off 7 bases at V and 6 bases at J, with 18 bases between the two ends. Of note for this clone: The antigen is unknown.

Notes on the study in general: Per a prior analysis, the majority of TCR beta V segments were productive roughly 90% or roughly 30% of the time.

The sample taken for sequencing was PBMCs. This rearrangement joins TRBV29-1 to TRBJ1-2; D is perhaps TRBD1 (5 bases). The receptor comes from a woman in her thirties in good health and CMV-seropositive. The CDR3 DNA reads as TGCAGCGCCGGGGGGGGGATGATGGATGGCTACACCTTC. Translated, it gives CSAGGGMMDGYTF.